These 24 T cell receptor beta chains originate from one sample sequenced in a study of blood T cell repertoires in COVID-19. Assay used: immunoSEQ multiplex PCR; TCRdb lists only in-frame clones, some missing. The table has about 360,000 clones, 75% to 90% seen once. Sequenced material: peripheral blood. These receptors were taken from a woman aged 55-70 years with COVID-19, enrolled during active disease.

The chain is built from TRBV9 and TRBJ1-1; D gene uncertain. V was trimmed by 0 bases and J by 1 base, leaving 7 bases between them. Germline CDR1 reads SGDLS; CDR2 reads YYNGEE. The CDR3 runs 14 residues. CDR3 nucleotide sequence: TGTGCCAGCAGCGTAGCTTCCGGGAACACTGAAGCTTTCTTT. Its protein is CASSVASGNTEAFF.

The rearrangement links TRBV12-3 or TRBV12-4 to TRBJ2-1; D unclear. The CDR3 spans 11 residues. Deletions cut 10 bases from V and 8 bases from J, with 12 bases between. The CDR3 nucleotides are TGTGCCATCCTCTTACTCCATGAGCAGTTCTTC. Translated, it gives CAILLLHEQFF.

The rearrangement links TRBV5-4 to TRBJ2-7; 11 bases map to TRBD1. Germline-derived CDR1 and CDR2 are SGHNT and YYREEE (reference sequence). V trimming: 4 bases; J trimming: 5 bases; junction bases outside the gene matches: 5. The CDR3 length is 14 residues. The CDR3 bases are TGTGCCAGCAGCATCGGACAGGGGGCCCACGAGCAGTACTTC. Its protein product is CASSIGQGAHEQYF.

The chain links TRBV7-8 to TRBJ1-6; perhaps TRBD1 as D (5 bases). The germline V gene encodes CDR1 SGHVS and CDR2 FQNEAQ. Trimming stripped 2 bases from V and 3 bases from J, with 8 bases between. The CDR3 totals 15 residues. For the CDR3, the DNA is TGTGCCAGCAGCTTAAGGGGCGGCTATAATTCACCCCTCCACTTT. This gives the protein CASSLRGGYNSPLHF.

This clone was recorded a few times. The rearrangement links TRBV6-6 to TRBJ1-1; a weak D match, TRBD1 (6 bases). V gave up 8 bases and J gave up 6 bases, with 7 bases separating them. CDR3 length: 10 residues. The V gene's germline CDR1 is MNHNY and CDR2 SVGAGI (reference sequence). CDR3 coding DNA: TGTGCCAGCGAGGGGGCTGAAGCTTTCTTT. Protein sequence: CASEGAEAFF.

The chain employs TRBV18 and TRBJ2-2; 8 bases line up with TRBD1. The CDR3 length is 17 residues. Germline V CDR1 and CDR2: KGHSH, LQKENI. V lost 2 bases and J lost 3; bases outside the gene matches: 8. This CDR3 is CASSPRTGTGDTGELFF. In DNA form, the CDR3 reads TGTGCCAGCTCACCAAGAACCGGGACAGGCGACACCGGGGAGCTGTTTTTT.

The count of this clone is one. The CDR3 loop is CASSPLLPRPANYGYTF. The CDR3 DNA reads TGCGCCAGCAGCCCCCTCTTGCCCAGGCCTGCTAACTATGGCTACACCTTC. The V and J genes are TRBV4-1 and TRBJ1-2; no definite D call. The CDR3 consists of 17 residues. In germline, CDR1 is MGHRA, CDR2 YSYEKL. The V end was cut by 4 bases, the J end by 0 bases, with 18 bases between.

This chain's CDR3 is CASSLHTEYGYTF. DNA for the CDR3: TGTGCCAGCAGCCTTCATACAGAGTATGGCTACACCTTC. This chain uses TRBV6-5 with TRBJ1-2; D ambiguous. The CDR3 loop spans 13 amino acids. Trimming took off 6 bases at V and 5 bases at J, with 13 bases between the two ends. The germline V gene encodes CDR1 MNHEY and CDR2 SVGAGI.

V and J are TRBV6-1 and TRBJ1-5; D is ambiguous. Germline V gives CDR1 MNHNS, CDR2 SASEGT. V shed 1 base and J shed 6 bases, with 13 bases lying between them. The CDR3 is made up of 15 amino acids. CDR3 in amino acids: CASSEVPLPSQPQHF. Here the CDR3 DNA reads TGTGCCAGCAGTGAAGTCCCCCTCCCGAGTCAGCCCCAGCATTTT.

This clone was seen a single time. V and J are TRBV5-1 and TRBJ2-1, with TRBD1 matching 8 bases. Germline CDR1 SGHRS, CDR2 YFSETQ. With V trimmed by 0 bases and J by 0 bases, 5 bases remained unmatched. The CDR3 has 17 amino acids. The CDR3 spells CASSLGPDRGSYNEQFF. The CDR3 nucleotides read TGCGCCAGCAGCTTGGGCCCTGACAGGGGCTCCTACAATGAGCAGTTCTTC.

This chain joins TRBV7-6 and TRBJ2-5; TRBD1 agrees at 8 bases. Trimming removed 4 bases from V and 4 bases from J; junction bases left unmatched: 17. Germline CDR1 reads SGHVS; CDR2 reads FNYEAQ. The CDR3 spans 18 residues. This chain's CDR3 is CASSSIPQGALNLETQYF. CDR3 DNA sequence: TGTGCCAGCAGCTCAATCCCCCAGGGGGCCCTGAATTTAGAGACCCAGTACTTC.

The chain joins TRBV10-2 to TRBJ1-5, with 9 nucleotides matching TRBD1. Germline V lookup: CDR1 WSHSY, CDR2 SAAADI. The CDR3 spans 13 residues. J lost 5 bases, V lost 6 bases, and 2 bases had no gene match. This chain's CDR3 is CASRGTGYQPQHF. In nucleotides, the CDR3 is TGCGCCAGCAGAGGGACAGGGTATCAGCCCCAGCATTTT.

The chain is built from TRBV11-3 and TRBJ2-1, with 11 positions matching TRBD2. With V trimmed by 7 bases and J by 4 bases, 9 bases remained unmatched. The germline gives CDR1 SGHNT, CDR2 YENEEA. The CDR3 is 16 residues long. The CDR3 DNA sequence: TGTGCCAGCACCTATGTACTAGCGGGGGTATACAATGAGCAGTTCTTC. As protein: CASTYVLAGVYNEQFF. Together with reference TRBV11-3 and TRBJ2-1, the CDR3 gives the full variable domain: EAGVVQSPRYKIIEKKQPVAFWCNPISGHNTLYWYLQNLGQGPELLIRYENEEAVDDSQLPKDRFSAERLKGVDSTLKIQPAELGDSAVYLCASTYVLAGVYNEQFFGPGTRLTVL.

This clone has ten or more counts. This sequence joins TRBV5-5 and TRBJ2-7; D is unclear. The CDR3 spans 15 residues. Trimming shortened V by 4 bases and J by 6 bases, and 20 bases separated the two germline ends. Germline CDR1 and CDR2: SGHKS and YYEKEE (reference sequence). The CDR3 here is CASSTSERNRLEQYF. The CDR3 nucleotides read TGTGCCAGCAGCACCTCGGAGAGGAACCGCCTCGAGCAGTACTTC.

The rearrangement joins TRBV28 to TRBJ1-4; possible D gene TRBD1, 6 bases. The CDR3 runs to 16 residues. Looked up from germline, CDR1 is MDHEN and CDR2 is SYDVKM. V was clipped by 3 bases and J by 5 bases, with 16 bases between them. CDR3 region: CASSFFQQGLNEKLFF. The CDR3 DNA sequence: TGTGCCAGCAGTTTTTTCCAGCAGGGGTTGAATGAAAAACTGTTTTTT.

The gene calls are TRBV9 and TRBJ2-1, with 11 bases lining up with TRBD2. V gave up 4 bases and J gave up 6 bases; unmatched junction bases: 9. The CDR3 covers 16 residues. Germline CDR1 is SGDLS and CDR2 is YYNGEE. The CDR3 nucleotides read TGTGCCAGCAGCCCAGGTAGCGGGGGGGCTTTCAATGAGCAGTTCTTC. Its translation is CASSPGSGGAFNEQFF.

The V gene is TRBV12-3 or TRBV12-4, the J gene TRBJ2-5; D is unclear. CDR3 length: 13 residues. V was shortened by 6 bases and J by 5 bases, with 13 bases between the two germline ends. CDR3 in DNA: TGTGCCAGCAGCAATACCCTCAGGGAGACCCAGTACTTC. Protein: CASSNTLRETQYF.

V usage is TRBV27 and J usage is TRBJ2-7, with 9 bases fitting TRBD1. The CDR3 loop spans 15 amino acids. Germline-derived CDR1 and CDR2 are MNHEY and SMNVEV (reference sequence). The J segment lost 3 bases and the V segment lost 8 bases, leaving 11 bases of the junction unmatched. The CDR3, as DNA: TGTGCCAGCGGCTCCCTTACAGGGGGCCTCTACGAGCAGTACTTC. Its translation: CASGSLTGGLYEQYF.

V usage is TRBV27 and J usage is TRBJ1-6; possibly TRBD1 for D (6 bases). Germline V gene data show CDR1 as MNHEY and CDR2 as SMNVEV (reference sequence). The CDR3 loop spans 16 amino acids. V lost 2 bases to trimming and J lost 5 bases, with 13 bases between them. The CDR3 sequence is CASSLRPQGNNSPLHF. The DNA for the CDR3 is TGTGCCAGCAGTTTACGTCCTCAGGGGAATAATTCACCCCTCCACTTT.

The chain employs TRBV7-2 and TRBJ2-3, with 7 bases identical to TRBD2. The CDR3 has 15 residues. With 2 bases clipped from V and 2 bases from J, the junction kept 4 bases outside the gene matches. Germline CDR1 SGHTA, CDR2 FQGNSA. The CDR3 region is CASSLTGGPTDTQYF. The DNA of the CDR3 is TGTGCCAGCAGCTTAACGGGGGGTCCCACAGATACGCAGTATTTT. Full variable domain (remainder filled in from reference TRBV7-2 and TRBJ2-3): GAGVSQSPSNKVTEKGKDVELRCDPISGHTALYWYRQSLGQGLEFLIYFQGNSAPDKSGLPSDRFSAERTGGSVSTLTIQRTQQEDSAVYLCASSLTGGPTDTQYFGPGTRLTVL.

The V and J genes are TRBV6-6 and TRBJ2-1; TRBD2 matches at 8 bases. Germline values: CDR1 MNHNY, CDR2 SVGAGI (reference sequence). This CDR3 is 14 amino acids long. J was trimmed by 9 bases and V by 3 bases; bases with no gene match: 7. CDR3 loop: CASSYEVSGVEQFF. In nucleotides, the CDR3 is TGTGCCAGCAGTTATGAGGTTAGCGGGGTTGAGCAGTTCTTC.

This rearrangement joins TRBV27 to TRBJ1-2; TRBD1 might be the D (5 bases). Between the trimmed V and J ends, which lost 2 bases and 2 bases, there was a span of 6 bases. The germline gives CDR1 MNHEY, CDR2 SMNVEV (reference sequence). The CDR3 consists of 13 residues. CDR3 residues: CASSLDRNYGYTF. The CDR3 coding sequence is TGTGCCAGCAGTTTAGACAGAAACTATGGCTACACCTTC.

This clone was seen only once. J is TRBJ1-4 and V is TRBV5-1; 7 bases fit TRBD1. CDR1 SGHRS and CDR2 YFSETQ come from the germline V gene. V gave up 4 bases and J gave up 5 bases; unmatched junction bases: 8. CDR3 length: 15 amino acids. In nucleotides, the CDR3 is TGCGCCAGCAGCCCCGGGACAGCTCAGAATGAAAAACTGTTTTTT. Amino acids: CASSPGTAQNEKLFF. Supplemented by reference TRBV5-1 and TRBJ1-4, the full variable domain reads KAGVTQTPRYLIKTRGQQVTLSCSPISGHRSVSWYQQTPGQGLQFLFEYFSETQRNKGNFPGRFSGRQFSNSRSEMNVSTLELGDSALYLCASSPGTAQNEKLFFGSGTQLSVL.

This clone was recorded a few times. V usage is TRBV19 and J usage is TRBJ1-3; D possibly corresponds to TRBD1 (6 bases). The length of the CDR3 is 14 residues. Trimming cost V 5 bases and J 2 bases, with 10 bases left between them. The germline CDR1 and CDR2 sequences are LNHDA and SQIVND (reference sequence). CDR3 loop: CASSVDRAGNTIYF. DNA of the CDR3: TGTGCCAGTAGTGTGGACAGAGCTGGAAACACCATATATTTT.